This T cell receptor (beta chain) was retrieved from a study of T cell responses to AZD1222 COVID-19 vaccine. Study-level results: CD4 TCRs associated with vaccination spanned spike, dominating at 160-218 and 743-854.

The data were produced by immunoSEQ multiplex PCR, yet TCRdb's version contains in-frame clones alone and is incomplete. The sample includes 50,000 to 70,000 clones, 75% to 90% of them seen just once. Turning to this clone: Its antigen is not known.

V was pared by 0 bases and J by 0 bases, with 11 bases between. From germline, CDR1 is LGHNA and CDR2 YSLEER. This CDR3 region has 16 residues. V is TRBV4-3 and J is TRBJ1-2; D not certain. The TCR originated in an adult in good health. The starting material was peripheral blood, obtained on day 0 of MenACWY control vaccination. CDR3 sequence (DNA): TGCGCCAGCAGCCAAGAATTGAGGGTAACTAACTATGGCTACACCTTC. Its protein product is CASSQELRVTNYGYTF.